The rows below give T cell receptor beta chains drawn from one sample of a study of shared clonotypes between healthy human individuals. Generated by immunoSEQ multiplex PCR, the TCRdb table keeps only in-frame clones and is missing some. The sample carries about 1 million clones, 75% to 85% recorded once. Sequencing used memory CD4+ T cells from PBMCs. These receptors originate from a man younger than 35 in good health. Some clones in this sample may be carry-over from other donors' samples. Both conserved end residues are part of each CDR3. D genes are given only for firm matches.

V gene,J gene,D gene,CDR3 protein
TRBV27,TRBJ2-3,.,CASSRQGRGTDTQYF
TRBV14,TRBJ2-7,.,CASSQWTSYEQYF
TRBV11-3,TRBJ2-5,TRBD1,CASSIDREETQYF
TRBV28,TRBJ1-2,.,CASSFGGIYGYTF
TRBV4-1,TRBJ1-6,TRBD1,CASSQDGDSNSPLHF
TRBV10-2,TRBJ2-7,TRBD2,CASSERGGYEQYF
TRBV10-2,TRBJ2-1,.,CASGTYKAGDEQFF
TRBV2,TRBJ2-5,TRBD1,CASSANRGEETQYF
TRBV7-2,TRBJ2-3,.,CASSSHGGVADTQYF
TRBV29-1,TRBJ2-1,TRBD2,CSVVGLAVPEGFF
TRBV7-9,TRBJ2-4,.,CASSLDGSKNIQYF
TRBV6-6,TRBJ2-7,.,CASTGAYEQYF
TRBV4-1,TRBJ2-7,.,CASSQGPSLPAEQYF
TRBV4-2,TRBJ2-1,TRBD2,CASSSGRTSGYNEQFF
TRBV18,TRBJ1-3,.,CASSPRQSTTSGNTIYF
TRBV20-1,TRBJ2-3,.,CRAGGDTQYF
TRBV4-2,TRBJ2-3,.,CASSYRLLSTDTQYF
TRBV2,TRBJ1-1,.,CASSVGQMINTEAFF
TRBV28,TRBJ1-1,TRBD1,CASRQTGKNTEAFF
TRBV27,TRBJ2-7,.,CASSAQDSSYEQYF
TRBV9,TRBJ1-2,TRBD1,CASEGQPNGGYTF
TRBV20-1,TRBJ2-5,.,CSAWGQETQYF
TRBV5-4,TRBJ1-4,TRBD1,CASSHGTGRLAEKLFF
TRBV28,TRBJ1-5,.,CASSLTTNQPQHF
TRBV6-5,TRBJ2-1,.,CASRDRLAGRNEQFF
TRBV18,TRBJ1-1,.,CASSPNQVKNTEAFF
TRBV28,TRBJ1-4,.,CASSVQEWGEKLFF
TRBV5-6,TRBJ2-1,.,CASSLEVGDWRGSYNEQFF
TRBV30,.,.,CAWSRDQPYEQYF
TRBV20-1,TRBJ2-7,.,CSATLAYEQYF
TRBV4-2,TRBJ2-1,TRBD2,CASSQRLAGEDEQFF
TRBV6-5,TRBJ2-5,.,CASSYSRRDYEETQYF
TRBV7-2,TRBJ2-3,.,CASSFFDTQYF
TRBV6-5,TRBJ1-5,.,CASRRDPRPQHF
TRBV7-3,TRBJ2-7,.,CASSPDGRAGYEQYF
TRBV4-2,TRBJ2-1,TRBD1,CASSRGQGDEQFF